This TCR beta chain appears in the sequencing data of a study of blood T cell repertoires in COVID-19. This table comes from immunoSEQ multiplex PCR, and its TCRdb copy is limited to in-frame clones, with some not included. The sample includes 150,000 to 200,000 clones, about four fifths seen only once; the top ten take more than 10%. The CDR3 is 14 residues long. V shed 4 bases and J shed 1 base, with 8 bases lying between them. Per germline, CDR1 SGHRS and CDR2 YFSETQ. The sample consisted of PBMCs or T cells enriched from blood (not recorded which). The V gene is TRBV5-1, the J gene TRBJ1-4; unclear D gene. The TCR sequence derives from a man between 45 and 60 years old who had recovered from COVID-19. CDR3 amino acids: CASSAGITNEKLFF. The CDR3 nucleotides read TGCGCCAGCAGCGCCGGGATAACTAATGAAAAACTGTTTTTT.